A single sample is the source of the 18 T cell receptor beta chains below, sequenced in a study of spatial heterogeneity in lung cancer. Time point noted: sample taken at primary tumor resection. The authors sequenced whole RNA from tumor, nontumor lung or frozen PBMC without sorting. MiXCR, applied by TCRdb to the 5' RACE reads, yields one record per CDR3 protein. In the table there are approximately 44,000 distinct CDR3 sequences, around 11% of which are singletons. Sequencing was performed on PBMCs, taken at surgery. These TCRs come from a female donor with early-stage non-small cell lung cancer.

This clonotype has more than one count but fewer than ten. The chain couples TRBV12-3 or TRBV12-4 to TRBJ1-5, with TRBD1 matching over 8 bases. The CDR3 spans 17 residues. V was clipped by 3 bases and J by 2 bases; unmatched bases: 9. DNA of the CDR3: TGTGCCAGCAGTTTCGAGGTCGGACAGGGAGGCAATCAGCCCCAGCATTTT. It encodes CASSFEVGQGGNQPQHF.

This clonotype has ten or more counts. The chain has TRBV3-2 and TRBJ2-7; TRBD1 is the table's D call, not checked against the DNA. TRBV3-2 is a pseudogene locus. The CDR3 runs 15 residues. In nucleotides, the CDR3 is TGTGCCAGCAGCCAAAACCGGGACAGACGCTACGAGCAGTACTTC. It yields the protein CASSQNRDRRYEQYF.

This clonotype was detected only a few times. This chain uses TRBV5-1 with TRBJ1-5, with D possibly matching TRBD1 (5 bases). Germline-derived CDR1 and CDR2 are SGHRS and YFSETQ. The ends were cut back, 2 bases at V and 1 base at J, with 10 bases in the middle. This CDR3 contains 15 residues. The CDR3 loop reads CASSLTPGSNQPQHF. CDR3 bases: TGCGCCAGCAGCTTAACTCCAGGGAGCAATCAGCCCCAGCATTTT. The full variable domain, rest sourced from reference TRBV5-1 and TRBJ1-5, is KAGVTQTPRYLIKTRGQQVTLSCSPISGHRSVSWYQQTPGQGLQFLFEYFSETQRNKGNFPGRFSGRQFSNSRSEMNVSTLELGDSALYLCASSLTPGSNQPQHFGDGTRLSIL.

The rearrangement links TRBV7-2 to TRBJ1-5; D gene uncertain. V lost 1 base and J lost 0, with 10 bases in between. This CDR3 is 16 amino acids long. CDR1 is SGHTA and CDR2 is FQGNSA in the germline V gene. CDR3 in amino acids: CASSLGAPLSNQPQHF. DNA of the CDR3: TGTGCCAGCAGCTTAGGTGCCCCTCTTAGCAATCAGCCCCAGCATTTT.

This clonotype was observed a few times. V is TRBV7-2 and J is TRBJ1-2; the D gene is possibly TRBD1 (6 bases). Germline CDR1 and CDR2: SGHTA and FQGNSA. The CDR3 contains 13 residues. Trimming took 6 bases from V and 4 from J, leaving 12 bases between them. The CDR3 protein is CASSQGQIYGYTF. The CDR3 DNA sequence: TGTGCCAGCAGTCAAGGACAGATCTATGGCTACACCTTC.

The rearrangement uses TRBV2 and TRBJ1-4; no firm D call. Germline V CDR1 and CDR2: SNHLY, FYNNEI. The CDR3 loop spans 11 amino acids. Trimming removed 2 bases from V and 11 bases from J, with 6 bases in between. The CDR3 DNA reads as TGTGCCAGCAGTGAATCGTCTAAACTGTTTTTT. It is translated as CASSESSKLFF.

This clonotype showed up many times. This chain links TRBV12-3 or TRBV12-4 with TRBJ1-5; TRBD1 might be the D (5 bases). The CDR3 loop spans 15 amino acids. V lost 3 bases to trimming and J lost 1 base, with 10 bases between them. The CDR3 coding sequence is TGTGCCAGCAGTTTCTATGGGGGAAGCAATCAGCCCCAGCATTTT. As protein: CASSFYGGSNQPQHF.

The chain joins TRBV7-6 to TRBJ2-3; 10 bases fit TRBD2. CDR1 SGHVS and CDR2 FNYEAQ come from the germline V gene. V was clipped by 5 bases and J by 7 bases; unmatched bases: 9. The CDR3 totals 15 residues. CDR3 sequence (DNA): TGTGCCAGCAGCCCGGGACTAGCGAACAGGAATACGCAGTATTTT. Protein: CASSPGLANRNTQYF.

This clonotype has a count of ten or more. The chain carries TRBV6-5 and TRBJ1-4, with D unresolved. Germline CDR1 reads MNHEY; CDR2 reads SVGAGI. V lost 6 bases to trimming and J lost 0 bases, with 11 bases between them. The CDR3 extends over 15 amino acids. CDR3 loop: CASRRFGATNEKLFF. CDR3 coding DNA: TGTGCCAGCAGGCGATTCGGGGCAACTAATGAAAAACTGTTTTTT.

The chain is built from TRBV5-6 and TRBJ2-2; TRBD2 aligns across 14 bases. Trimming took 3 bases from V and 3 from J; bases not matched to a gene: 10. The CDR3 consists of 19 residues. Germline CDR1 and CDR2: SGHDT and YYEEEE. The CDR3 DNA follows: TGTGCCAGCAGCTCGGACTTCGGACTAGCGGGGGGAGACACCGGGGAGCTGTTTTTT. This codes for CASSSDFGLAGGDTGELFF. The full variable domain, in which reference TRBV5-6 and TRBJ2-2 provide the parts outside the CDR3, is DAGVTQSPTHLIKTRGQQVTLRCSPKSGHDTVSWYQQALGQGPQFIFQYYEEEERQRGNFPDRFSGHQFPNYSSELNVNALLLGDSALYLCASSSDFGLAGGDTGELFFGEGSRLTVL.

In its sample, this clonotype was seen many times. The chain has TRBV5-1 and TRBJ1-2; 7 positions agree with TRBD1. This CDR3 spans 14 amino acids. Germline V gene sequence: CDR1 SGHRS, CDR2 YFSETQ. V shed 2 bases and J 6 bases; nucleotides not matched to a gene: 7. DNA of the CDR3: TGCGCCAGCAGCTTAGGGACAGCAGCTGATGGCTACACCTTC. Its translation: CASSLGTAADGYTF.

This clonotype was observed at least ten times. The chain carries TRBV6-2 or TRBV6-3 and TRBJ2-7, with D perhaps matching TRBD1 or TRBD2 (5 bases each). V lost 6 bases and J lost 3, with 21 bases in between. Per germline, CDR1 MNHEY and CDR2 SVGEGT. The CDR3 runs 16 residues. The CDR3 region is CASSDGSGTQVYEQYF. The CDR3 DNA reads TGTGCCAGCAGCGACGGATCAGGGACGCAGGTCTACGAGCAGTACTTC.

This clonotype was recorded at least ten times. This rearrangement joins TRBV7-2 to TRBJ2-3; D gene ambiguous. The CDR3 length is 12 residues. Germline-derived CDR1 and CDR2 are SGHTA and FQGNSA. The V end lost 5 bases, the J end lost 6 bases, and 9 bases lay between the germline ends. The CDR3 DNA reads TGTGCCAGCAGCCCGACGTACGATACGCAGTATTTT. Translated: CASSPTYDTQYF.

This clonotype is large by share. The V call is TRBV29-1, the J call TRBJ2-7, with D possibly TRBD1 on 6 matching bases. CDR3 length: 14 amino acids. V was cut by 3 bases and J by 3 bases, with 15 bases left in between. The germline V gene encodes CDR1 SQVTM and CDR2 ANQGSEA. DNA for the CDR3: TGCAGCGTTGAGGTAGGGGACAAAGGCTACGAGCAGTACTTC. It translates to CSVEVGDKGYEQYF.

The V and J genes are TRBV27 and TRBJ2-5; 9 bases are a match to TRBD1. Trimming cost V 6 bases and J 4 bases; bases outside gene matches: 12. The CDR3 has 16 residues. CDR1 and CDR2 (germline): MNHEY, SMNVEV (reference sequence). The CDR3 DNA reads as TGTGCCAGCAGCCCGTCTACGACAGGGGGGCGAGAGACCCAGTACTTC. Amino acids: CASSPSTTGGRETQYF.

This clonotype was picked up many times. The V gene is TRBV29-1, the J gene TRBJ2-3; D might be TRBD2 (6 bases). This CDR3 spans 15 amino acids. The germline gives CDR1 SQVTM, CDR2 ANQGSEA. V dropped 1 base and J dropped 6 bases, with 17 bases sitting between them. Here the CDR3 DNA reads TGCAGCGTTGAAGGGGGGGACGGGGAGGCGGATACGCAGTATTTT. Translating gives CSVEGGDGEADTQYF.

J is TRBJ2-3 and V is TRBV28; the match to TRBD2 covers 8 bases. Germline assignment: CDR1 MDHEN and CDR2 SYDVKM. The CDR3 has 15 amino acids. V lost 3 bases and J lost 8; bases outside the gene matches: 10. CDR3 sequence: CASSFVGGAGSTQYF. In DNA form, the CDR3 reads TGTGCCAGCAGTTTTGTCGGGGGGGCCGGGTCTACGCAGTATTTT.

The chain recombines TRBV20-1 with TRBJ2-1; D ambiguous. This CDR3 comprises 11 residues. In germline, CDR1 is DFQATT, CDR2 SNEGSKA (reference sequence). The V gene lost 0 bases and the J gene lost 8 bases, with 5 bases spanning the gap. CDR3 nucleotides: TGCAGTGCTAGAGATCATGATGAGCAGTTCTTC. Translation: CSARDHDEQFF.